This TCR beta chain was sequenced during a study of cytomegalovirus exposure and HLA in healthy donors. Study-wide results and limits: While the bulk of TCR sequences proved rare, some public TCRs turned up in many donors. Specificity for CMV antigens was confirmed in vitro for a few of the CMV-associated chains.

A word on this clone: Its antigen is not known.

This table comes from immunoSEQ multiplex PCR, and its TCRdb copy is limited to in-frame clones, with some not included. Of about 240,000 clones in the sample, approximately 83% were seen once. Germline lookup yields CDR1 SGHRS and CDR2 YFSETQ. Trimming removed 4 bases from V and 3 bases from J, with 13 bases in between. CDR3 length: 14 amino acids. This TCR was sampled from a woman aged 25 to 45 in good health and CMV-seropositive. The source material was PBMCs. V is TRBV5-1 and J is TRBJ1-1, with D possibly TRBD1 on 5 matching bases. As DNA, the CDR3 is TGCGCCAGCAGCACCCTGGGGGGTTACACTGAAGCTTTCTTT. Its protein is CASSTLGGYTEAFF. The full variable domain, rest sourced from reference TRBV5-1 and TRBJ1-1, is KAGVTQTPRYLIKTRGQQVTLSCSPISGHRSVSWYQQTPGQGLQFLFEYFSETQRNKGNFPGRFSGRQFSNSRSEMNVSTLELGDSALYLCASSTLGGYTEAFFGQGTRLTVV.